Below, one T cell receptor beta chain is given with its context. Germline CDR1 is SGHNT and CDR2 is YYREEE (reference sequence). This CDR3 is built from 16 residues. After removal of 4 bases from V and 3 bases from J, the junction contained 7 bases not matched to a gene. These data are taken from a study of shared clonotypes between healthy human individuals. Here immunoSEQ multiplex PCR was the method, and the copy in TCRdb shows in-frame clones only, minus some. The sample holds about 2.4 million clones, roughly 93% seen once. This clonotype was obtained from a man between 18 and 29 years old in good health. Some clones in this sample may be carry-over from other donors' samples. This chain links TRBV5-4 with TRBJ2-1, with TRBD2 matching 10 bases. The sequenced sample was naive CD4+ T cells from PBMCs. Subset given: CD45RA+ positively selected. DNA for the CDR3: TGTGCCAGCAGCCCCGCTAGCGGGAGCTTCTACAATGAGCAGTTCTTC. Translating gives CASSPASGSFYNEQFF.